This passage covers 23 T cell receptor beta chains from one sample sequenced in a study of T-cell reconstitution after alpha-beta-depleted transplantation in children. It was with unique molecular identifiers that the TCRbeta library was prepared. MiXCR, applied by TCRdb to the PCR reads, yields one record per CDR3 protein. The sample shows about 400,000 distinct CDR3 sequences, over 20% of them seen only once. Sequences were derived from PBMCs from the stem cell graft donor, sampled from the stem cell graft. The receptors stem from a human donor who donated a stem cell graft to a child with acute myeloid leukemia.

This clonotype occurred a few times. J is TRBJ2-1 and V is TRBV12-3 or TRBV12-4, with D possibly TRBD1 on 5 matching bases. Deletions cut 1 base from V and 5 bases from J, with 12 bases between. The CDR3 runs to 15 residues. CDR3 sequence reads: CASSLVAGAHNEQFF. CDR3 nucleotides: TGTGCCAGCAGTTTAGTAGCTGGGGCCCACAATGAGCAGTTCTTC.

This clonotype was seen many times. In DNA form, the CDR3 reads TGTGCCAGCAGTTTAGCTCGCGGCGGCACTGAAGCTTTCTTT. Its protein is CASSLARGGTEAFF. This sequence joins TRBV12-3 or TRBV12-4 and TRBJ1-1, with D unclear. The V end lost 0 bases, the J end lost 4 bases, and 9 bases lay between the germline ends. The CDR3 covers 14 residues.

This clonotype was observed a handful of times. The chain carries TRBV20-1 and TRBJ2-3; perhaps TRBD2 as D (5 bases). The germline V gene has CDR1 DFQATT and CDR2 SNEGSKA (reference sequence). The ends were cut back, 2 bases at V and 3 bases at J, with 12 bases in the middle. The CDR3 loop spans 14 amino acids. The CDR3 region has the DNA TGCAGTGCTAGAACGGGGTCCCGGACAGATACGCAGTATTTT. This codes for CSARTGSRTDTQYF.

This clonotype has only a few counts. The gene calls are TRBV29-1 and TRBJ2-3; D remains unclear. The CDR3 consists of 10 residues. The germline CDR1 and CDR2 sequences are SQVTM and ANQGSEA. V was cut by 7 bases and J by 6 bases, with 8 bases left in between. CDR3 sequence (DNA): TGCAGCGCTGTGACCGATACGCAGTATTTT. This sequence encodes CSAVTDTQYF.

This chain uses TRBV4-2 with TRBJ2-7; TRBD1 aligns across 9 bases. Germline V CDR1 and CDR2: LGHNA, YNFKEQ. The length of the CDR3 is 16 residues. The trim removed 4 bases at V and 6 bases at J, leaving 13 bases unmatched. As DNA, the CDR3 is TGTGCCAGCAGCCCGGGCGGGGACAGGGTACAATTCGAGCAGTACTTC. Translation gives CASSPGGDRVQFEQYF.

The chain has TRBV18 and TRBJ2-5; D is perhaps TRBD2 (6 bases). Germline CDR1 reads KGHSH; CDR2 reads LQKENI. Trimming cost V 5 bases and J 1 base, with 17 bases left between them. The CDR3 contains 16 residues. Here the CDR3 DNA reads TGTGCCAGCTCAGCGGTAGCGGCACAGTCCCAAGAGACCCAGTACTTC. Protein sequence: CASSAVAAQSQETQYF.

The rearrangement uses TRBV13 and TRBJ2-7; D might be TRBD2 (6 bases). V was clipped by 2 bases and J by 6 bases, with 14 bases between them. This CDR3 is 14 amino acids long. Germline CDR1 PRHDT, CDR2 FYEKMQ (reference sequence). This CDR3 is CASSLKGLPGEQYF. The CDR3 DNA reads TGTGCCAGCAGCTTAAAGGGACTTCCTGGCGAGCAGTACTTC.

The chain couples TRBV7-2 to TRBJ1-1, with a weak D call TRBD1 (6 bases). In germline, CDR1 is SGHTA, CDR2 FQGNSA. CDR3 length: 14 amino acids. V shed 5 bases and J shed 0 bases, with 10 bases lying between them. The CDR3 DNA follows: TGTGCCAGCAGCAACAGGGTGGTGAACACTGAAGCTTTCTTT. As protein: CASSNRVVNTEAFF.

The V gene is TRBV29-1, the J gene TRBJ2-5; TRBD1 is a possible D gene (5 bases). Germline CDR1 is SQVTM and CDR2 is ANQGSEA. The CDR3 loop spans 13 amino acids. Trimming removed 6 bases at V and 5 bases at J, with 16 bases between. CDR3 sequence: CSVMRQRRETQYF. The CDR3 nucleotides read TGCAGCGTGATGCGACAGCGTCGGGAGACCCAGTACTTC.

In this sample, this clonotype turned up a few times. Here the CDR3 reads CASTVTSGIRRGNEQFF. For the CDR3, the DNA is TGTGCCAGCACCGTAACTAGCGGGATAAGGAGGGGCAATGAGCAGTTCTTC. This chain links TRBV2 with TRBJ2-1, with TRBD2 matching 10 bases. CDR3 length: 17 residues. CDR1 and CDR2 from the germline V gene are SNHLY and FYNNEI. V lost 7 bases, J lost 6 bases, and 15 bases stayed unmatched.

This clonotype was seen a few times. The V and J genes are TRBV24-1 and TRBJ1-2; D remains ambiguous. Germline V gene lookup returns CDR1 KGHDR and CDR2 SFDVKD. The CDR3 extends over 13 amino acids. The germline V and J ends were trimmed by 5 bases and 3 bases, with 9 bases remaining between them. The DNA for the CDR3 is TGTGCCACCAGTGGAAACAGCTACTATGGCTACACCTTC. Its protein product is CATSGNSYYGYTF.

V and J are TRBV4-2 and TRBJ2-1; TRBD1 is a possible D gene (6 bases). This CDR3 comprises 13 residues. Germline lookup yields CDR1 LGHNA and CDR2 YNFKEQ. Deletions cut 3 bases from V and 7 bases from J, with 10 bases between. The CDR3 DNA is TGTGCCAGCAGCCAGTACAGGGTGAATGAGCAGTTCTTC. It yields the protein CASSQYRVNEQFF.

The chain combines TRBV28 with TRBJ2-1; D may match TRBD1 or TRBD2 (5 bases each). Trimming removed 3 bases at V and 6 bases at J, with 21 bases between. The germline gives CDR1 MDHEN, CDR2 SYDVKM. The CDR3 runs 17 residues. The CDR3 here is CASSFSRGTNRFNEQFF. DNA of the CDR3: TGTGCCAGCAGTTTCTCCCGAGGGACCAACCGCTTCAATGAGCAGTTCTTC.

The genes are TRBV15 and TRBJ2-7; D is perhaps TRBD1 or TRBD2 (5 bases each). Germline values: CDR1 LNHNV, CDR2 YYDKDF (reference sequence). Trimming stripped 1 base from V and 5 bases from J, with 18 bases between. This CDR3 region has 16 residues. The CDR3: CATSRVGGFQGHEQYF. CDR3 DNA: TGTGCCACCAGCAGAGTAGGAGGATTTCAGGGACACGAGCAGTACTTC.

The table lists this clonotype with many counts. The gene calls are TRBV7-2 and TRBJ2-1, with 11 bases aligning to TRBD1. The CDR3 contains 15 residues. V lost 6 bases to trimming and J lost 8 bases; unmatched junction nucleotides: 9. Germline V gene lookup returns CDR1 SGHTA and CDR2 FQGNSA. The CDR3 region has the DNA TGTGCCAGCAGACGGGACAGGGGGAACTTTGATGAGCAGTTCTTC. It encodes CASRRDRGNFDEQFF.

This clonotype was picked up a small number of times. The chain has TRBV20-1 and TRBJ2-3; 13 bases are a match to TRBD2. CDR1 DFQATT and CDR2 SNEGSKA come from the germline V gene (reference sequence). V dropped 5 bases and J dropped 0; count of bases not matched to a gene: 14. This CDR3 has 19 amino acids. The CDR3 DNA reads TGCAGTGCTGGAACCCGGACTAGCGGGAGTCCAAAAAGCACAGATACGCAGTATTTT. Translation: CSAGTRTSGSPKSTDTQYF.

This clonotype appeared a few times. The CDR3: CSVESNYEQYF. The CDR3 DNA reads as TGCAGCGTTGAAAGCAACTACGAGCAGTACTTC. This rearrangement joins TRBV29-1 to TRBJ2-7; D remains ambiguous. Trimming cost V 2 bases and J 3 bases, with 5 bases left between them. This CDR3 region has 11 residues. Germline V gene lookup returns CDR1 SQVTM and CDR2 ANQGSEA.

The rearrangement links TRBV11-2 to TRBJ2-1; 9 nucleotides agree with TRBD1. Germline V gene lookup returns CDR1 SGHAT and CDR2 FQNNGV. V shed 5 bases and J 8 bases; nucleotides not matched to a gene: 7. CDR3 size: 14 residues. CDR3 protein: CASSARDRAHEQFF. The CDR3 nucleotides read TGTGCCAGCAGCGCCCGGGACAGGGCTCATGAGCAGTTCTTC.

At least ten counts were recorded for this clonotype. The CDR3 here is CASSYNGQGLHNYGYTF. The CDR3 coding sequence is TGTGCCAGCAGTTACAACGGACAGGGACTCCATAACTATGGCTACACCTTC. The rearrangement joins TRBV6-5 to TRBJ1-2; 8 nucleotides agree with TRBD1. CDR1 and CDR2 (germline): MNHEY, SVGAGI. The ends lost 2 bases at V and 1 base at J; junction bases unmatched: 9. CDR3 size: 17 residues.

This clonotype was detected ten times or more. The chain employs TRBV29-1 and TRBJ2-4, with 8 bases aligning to TRBD1. This CDR3 comprises 14 residues. CDR1 SQVTM and CDR2 ANQGSEA come from the germline V gene. V lost 7 bases, J lost 0 bases, and 5 bases stayed unmatched. In DNA, the CDR3 is TGCAGCGCATGGACAGGGATAGCCAAAAACATTCAGTACTTC. This sequence encodes CSAWTGIAKNIQYF.

The rearrangement links TRBV12-3 or TRBV12-4 to TRBJ2-7; 10 positions match TRBD1. The CDR3 is made up of 15 amino acids. After removal of 5 bases from V and 4 bases from J, the junction contained 8 bases not matched to a gene. CDR3 sequence reads: CASSAMGQGTYEQYF. As DNA, the CDR3 is TGTGCCAGCAGTGCGATGGGACAGGGGACATACGAGCAGTACTTC.

The gene calls are TRBV5-1 and TRBJ2-5, with TRBD1 identical over 9 bases. CDR1 and CDR2 (germline): SGHRS, YFSETQ. The CDR3 is made up of 16 amino acids. J was trimmed by 2 bases and V by 4 bases; bases with no gene match: 9. The CDR3 reads CASSPGTGNFQETQYF. As DNA, the CDR3 is TGCGCCAGCAGCCCCGGGACAGGGAACTTTCAAGAGACCCAGTACTTC. The full variable domain, completed using reference TRBV5-1 and TRBJ2-5, is KAGVTQTPRYLIKTRGQQVTLSCSPISGHRSVSWYQQTPGQGLQFLFEYFSETQRNKGNFPGRFSGRQFSNSRSEMNVSTLELGDSALYLCASSPGTGNFQETQYFGPGTRLLVL.

This clonotype turned up a few times. The V and J genes are TRBV6-5 and TRBJ2-1, with D perhaps being TRBD1 or TRBD2 (5 bases each). This CDR3 region has 14 residues. The germline gives CDR1 MNHEY, CDR2 SVGAGI. V lost 2 bases, J lost 8 bases, and 13 bases lay in between. CDR3 sequence reads: CASSYMGESDEQFF. The CDR3 DNA sequence: TGTGCCAGCAGTTACATGGGGGAATCGGATGAGCAGTTCTTC.